The 3 T cell receptor beta chains listed next were all sequenced from one sample in a study of shared clonotypes between healthy human individuals. TCRdb's copy holds only in-frame clones and misses some; the assay was immunoSEQ multiplex PCR. The table records roughly 1,500,000 clones, approximately 98% of them present only once. Sample: naive CD4+ T cells sorted from blood. The subset: CD45RA+ positively selected. The receptor source for this set is a man aged 25 to 40 in good health.

The CDR3 DNA reads TGCGCCAGCAGCGTCAGGGGAGAGACCCAGTACTTC. Residues: CASSVRGETQYF. The rearrangement uses TRBV5-1 and TRBJ2-5, with D possibly matching TRBD1 (6 bases). This CDR3 spans 12 amino acids. The V end lost 4 bases, the J end lost 4 bases, and 8 bases lay between the germline ends. Per germline, CDR1 SGHRS and CDR2 YFSETQ.

The V gene is TRBV27, the J gene TRBJ2-3, with D hard to call. The CDR3 is 15 residues long. Trimming removed 2 bases at V and 6 bases at J, with 15 bases between. The germline CDR1 and CDR2 sequences are MNHEY and SMNVEV (reference sequence). The chain's CDR3 is CASSLIAPEADTQYF. As DNA, the CDR3 is TGTGCCAGCAGTTTAATAGCACCTGAAGCGGATACGCAGTATTTT.

This clone was recorded only once. The same CDR3 arises from other DNA sequences in this sample as well. This rearrangement joins TRBV5-1 to TRBJ2-5; D is undetermined. The CDR3 runs to 11 residues. CDR1 and CDR2 from the germline V gene are SGHRS and YFSETQ. Trimming took off 2 bases at V and 5 bases at J, with 4 bases between the two ends. The CDR3 protein is CASSFTETQYF. In DNA, the CDR3 is TGCGCCAGCAGCTTTACGGAGACCCAGTACTTC.